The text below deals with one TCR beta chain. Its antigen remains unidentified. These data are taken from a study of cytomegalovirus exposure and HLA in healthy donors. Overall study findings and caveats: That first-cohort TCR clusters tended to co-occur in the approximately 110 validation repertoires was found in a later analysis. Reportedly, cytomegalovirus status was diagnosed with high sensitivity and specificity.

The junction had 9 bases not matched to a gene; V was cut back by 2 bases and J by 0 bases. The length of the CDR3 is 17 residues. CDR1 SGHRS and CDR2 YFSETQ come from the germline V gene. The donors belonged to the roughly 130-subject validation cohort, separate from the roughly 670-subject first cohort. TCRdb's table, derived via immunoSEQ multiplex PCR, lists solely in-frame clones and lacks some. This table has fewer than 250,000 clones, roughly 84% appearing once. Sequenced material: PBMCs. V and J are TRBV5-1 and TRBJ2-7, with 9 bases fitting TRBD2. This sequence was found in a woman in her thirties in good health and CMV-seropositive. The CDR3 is CASSLAKAGGYSYEQYF. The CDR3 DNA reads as TGCGCCAGCAGCTTAGCAAAAGCGGGAGGATACTCCTACGAGCAGTACTTC.